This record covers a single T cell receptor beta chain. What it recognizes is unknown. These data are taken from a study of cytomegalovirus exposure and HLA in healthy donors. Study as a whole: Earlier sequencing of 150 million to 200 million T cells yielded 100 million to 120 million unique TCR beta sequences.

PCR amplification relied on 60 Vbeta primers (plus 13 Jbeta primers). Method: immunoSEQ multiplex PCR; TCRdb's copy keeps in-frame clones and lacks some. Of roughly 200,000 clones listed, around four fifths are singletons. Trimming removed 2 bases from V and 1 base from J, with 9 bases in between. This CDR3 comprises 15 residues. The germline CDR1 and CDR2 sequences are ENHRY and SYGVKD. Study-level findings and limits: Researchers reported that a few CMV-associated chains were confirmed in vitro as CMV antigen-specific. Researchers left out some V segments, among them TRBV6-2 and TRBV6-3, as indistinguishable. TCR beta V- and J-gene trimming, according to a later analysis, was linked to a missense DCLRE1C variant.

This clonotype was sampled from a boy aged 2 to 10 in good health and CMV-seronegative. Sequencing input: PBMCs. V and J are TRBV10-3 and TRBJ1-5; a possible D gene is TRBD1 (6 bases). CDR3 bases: TGTGCCATCAGTGAGGGCGGACAGAGCAATCAGCCCCAGCATTTT. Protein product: CAISEGGQSNQPQHF.